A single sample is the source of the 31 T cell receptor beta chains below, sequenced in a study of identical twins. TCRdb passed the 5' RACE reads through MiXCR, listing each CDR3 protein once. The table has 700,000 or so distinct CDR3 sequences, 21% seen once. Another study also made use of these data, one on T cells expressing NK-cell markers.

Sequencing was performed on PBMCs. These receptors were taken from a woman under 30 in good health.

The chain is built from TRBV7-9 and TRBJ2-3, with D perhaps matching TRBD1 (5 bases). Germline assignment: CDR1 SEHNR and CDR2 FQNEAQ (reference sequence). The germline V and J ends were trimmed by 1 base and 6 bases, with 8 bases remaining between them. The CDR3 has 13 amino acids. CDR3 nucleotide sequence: TGTGCCAGCAGCTTAGTACACAGGGATACGCAGTATTTT. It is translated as CASSLVHRDTQYF.

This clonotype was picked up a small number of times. CDR3 nucleotide sequence: TGTGCCAGCGCAGGGACAGTGGGCAATCAGCCCCAGCATTTT. The encoded protein is CASAGTVGNQPQHF. J is TRBJ1-5 and V is TRBV6-1; TRBD1 matches 7 bases. This CDR3 comprises 14 residues. Germline V gene data show CDR1 as MNHNS and CDR2 as SASEGT. V was pared by 8 bases and J by 2 bases, with 6 bases of the junction left unmatched.

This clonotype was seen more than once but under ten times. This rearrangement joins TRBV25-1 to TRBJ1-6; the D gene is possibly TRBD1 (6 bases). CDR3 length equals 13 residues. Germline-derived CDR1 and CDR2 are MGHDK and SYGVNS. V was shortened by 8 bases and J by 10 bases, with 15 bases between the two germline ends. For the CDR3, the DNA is TGTGCCAGCCTCCGACAGGAAGGATCACCCCTCCACTTT. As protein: CASLRQEGSPLHF. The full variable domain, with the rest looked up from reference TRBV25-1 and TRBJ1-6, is EADIYQTPRYLVIGTGKKITLECSQTMGHDKMYWYQQDPGMELHLIHYSYGVNSTEKGDLSSESTVSRIRTEHFPLTLESARPSHTSQYLCASLRQEGSPLHFGNGTRLTVT.

In DNA, the CDR3 is TGTGCCAGCAGTTGGGCCGTAGTTGTCGGTTACACAGATACGCAGTATTTT. This encodes CASSWAVVVGYTDTQYF. This chain uses TRBV12-3 or TRBV12-4 with TRBJ2-3; no clear D gene. V was shortened by 4 bases and J by 2 bases, with 19 bases between the two germline ends. The CDR3 has 17 amino acids.

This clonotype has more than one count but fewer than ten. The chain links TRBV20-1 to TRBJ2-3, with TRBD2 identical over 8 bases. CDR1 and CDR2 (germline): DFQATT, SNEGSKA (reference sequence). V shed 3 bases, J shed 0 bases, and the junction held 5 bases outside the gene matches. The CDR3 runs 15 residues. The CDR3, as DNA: TGCAGTGCTAGTTCGGGGGGGGGGAGCACAGATACGCAGTATTTT. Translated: CSASSGGGSTDTQYF.

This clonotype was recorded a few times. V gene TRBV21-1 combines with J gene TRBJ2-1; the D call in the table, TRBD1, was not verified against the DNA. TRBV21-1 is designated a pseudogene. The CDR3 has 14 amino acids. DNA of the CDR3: TGTGCCAGCAGCATAGGGACAGTCTACAATGAGCAGTTCTTC. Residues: CASSIGTVYNEQFF.

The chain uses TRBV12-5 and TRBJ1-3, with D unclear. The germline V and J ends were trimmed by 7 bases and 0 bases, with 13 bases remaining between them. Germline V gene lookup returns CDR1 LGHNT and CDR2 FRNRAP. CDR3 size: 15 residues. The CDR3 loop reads CASASGQSSGNTIYF. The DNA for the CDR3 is TGTGCTAGTGCCTCCGGGCAGAGCTCTGGAAACACCATATATTTT.

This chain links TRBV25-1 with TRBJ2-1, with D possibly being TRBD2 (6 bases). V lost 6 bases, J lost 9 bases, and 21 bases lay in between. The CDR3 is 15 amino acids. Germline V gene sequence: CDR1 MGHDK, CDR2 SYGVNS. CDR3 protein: CASRPRDLHRVEQFF. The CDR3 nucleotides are TGTGCCAGCAGGCCCCGGGACTTGCATCGGGTTGAGCAGTTCTTC. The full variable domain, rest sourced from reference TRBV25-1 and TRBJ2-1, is EADIYQTPRYLVIGTGKKITLECSQTMGHDKMYWYQQDPGMELHLIHYSYGVNSTEKGDLSSESTVSRIRTEHFPLTLESARPSHTSQYLCASRPRDLHRVEQFFGPGTRLTVL.

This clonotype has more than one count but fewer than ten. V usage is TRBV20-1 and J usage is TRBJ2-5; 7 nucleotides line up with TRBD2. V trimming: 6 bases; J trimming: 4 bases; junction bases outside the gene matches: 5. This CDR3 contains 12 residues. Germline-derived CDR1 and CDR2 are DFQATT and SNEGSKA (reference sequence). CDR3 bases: TGCAGTGCCTCGACGGGGGGAGAGACCCAGTACTTC. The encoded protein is CSASTGGETQYF.

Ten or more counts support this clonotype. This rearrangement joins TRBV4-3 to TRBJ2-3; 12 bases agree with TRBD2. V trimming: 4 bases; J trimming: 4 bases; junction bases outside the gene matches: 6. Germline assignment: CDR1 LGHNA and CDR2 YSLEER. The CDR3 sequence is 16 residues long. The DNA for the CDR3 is TGCGCCAGCAGCCCCTCTCTAGCGGGAGGGCCAGATACGCAGTATTTT. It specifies CASSPSLAGGPDTQYF.

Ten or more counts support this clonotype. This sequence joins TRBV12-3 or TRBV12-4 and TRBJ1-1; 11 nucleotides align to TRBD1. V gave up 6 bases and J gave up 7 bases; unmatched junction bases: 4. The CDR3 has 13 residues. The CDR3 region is CASRGQGGGEAFF. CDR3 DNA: TGTGCCAGCAGGGGACAGGGGGGTGGTGAAGCTTTCTTT.

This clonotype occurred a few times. Here the CDR3 DNA reads TGCAGCGTTGTCCGACAGGGGCCCTACGAGCAGTACTTC. Translating it yields CSVVRQGPYEQYF. The rearrangement links TRBV29-1 to TRBJ2-7; 8 bases map to TRBD1. The junction had 4 bases not matched to a gene; V was cut back by 4 bases and J by 2 bases. Germline V gives CDR1 SQVTM, CDR2 ANQGSEA. CDR3 length equals 13 residues.

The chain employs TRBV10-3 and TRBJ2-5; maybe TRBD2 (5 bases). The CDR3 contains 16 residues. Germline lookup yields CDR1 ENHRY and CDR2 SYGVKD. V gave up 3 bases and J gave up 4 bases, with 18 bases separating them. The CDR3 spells CAISDFRGVKAETQYF. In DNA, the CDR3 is TGTGCCATCAGTGATTTCCGGGGAGTGAAGGCAGAGACCCAGTACTTC.

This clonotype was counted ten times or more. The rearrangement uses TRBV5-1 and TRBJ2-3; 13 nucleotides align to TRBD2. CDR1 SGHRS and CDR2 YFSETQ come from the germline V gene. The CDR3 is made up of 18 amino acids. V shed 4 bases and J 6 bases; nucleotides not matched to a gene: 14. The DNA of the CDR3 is TGCGCCAGCAGCGGGGAGAGTCGGACTAGCGGGAGATTTGATACGCAGTATTTT. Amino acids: CASSGESRTSGRFDTQYF.

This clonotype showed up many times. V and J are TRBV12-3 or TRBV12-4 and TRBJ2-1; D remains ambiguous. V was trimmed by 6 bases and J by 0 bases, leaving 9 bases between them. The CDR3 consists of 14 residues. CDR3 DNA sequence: TGTGCCAGCAGGGGTTCGAGCTCCTACAATGAGCAGTTCTTC. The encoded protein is CASRGSSSYNEQFF.

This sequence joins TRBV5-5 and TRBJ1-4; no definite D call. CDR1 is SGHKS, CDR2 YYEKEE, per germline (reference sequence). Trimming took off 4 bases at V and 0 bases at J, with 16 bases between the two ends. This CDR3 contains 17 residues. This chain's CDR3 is CASSRREVSATNEKLFF. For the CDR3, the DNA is TGTGCCAGCAGCCGACGGGAAGTATCGGCAACTAATGAAAAACTGTTTTTT.

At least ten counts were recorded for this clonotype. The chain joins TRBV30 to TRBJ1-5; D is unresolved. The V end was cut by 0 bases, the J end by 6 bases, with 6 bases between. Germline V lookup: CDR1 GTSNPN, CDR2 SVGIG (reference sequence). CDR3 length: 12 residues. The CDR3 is CAWSVRGQPQHF. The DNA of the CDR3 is TGTGCCTGGAGTGTACGGGGTCAGCCCCAGCATTTT.

The CDR3 region is CASRKKGLVTYNEQFF. As DNA, the CDR3 is TGTGCCAGCAGAAAAAAGGGACTAGTAACCTACAATGAGCAGTTCTTC. The chain links TRBV12-3 or TRBV12-4 to TRBJ2-1; the match to TRBD2 covers 8 bases. Trimming cost V 6 bases and J 2 bases; bases outside gene matches: 9. The CDR3 length is 16 residues.

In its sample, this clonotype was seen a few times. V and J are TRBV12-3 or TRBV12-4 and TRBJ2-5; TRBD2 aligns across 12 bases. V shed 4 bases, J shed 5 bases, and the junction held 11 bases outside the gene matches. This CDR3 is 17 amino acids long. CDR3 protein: CASSWASGRARGETQYF. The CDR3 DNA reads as TGTGCCAGCAGTTGGGCTAGCGGGAGGGCCCGGGGTGAGACCCAGTACTTC.

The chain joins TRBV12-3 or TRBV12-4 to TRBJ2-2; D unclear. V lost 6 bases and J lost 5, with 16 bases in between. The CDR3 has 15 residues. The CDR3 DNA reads TGTGCCAGCAGCGCTCGACTGACCGGGACCGGGGAGCTGTTTTTT. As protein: CASSARLTGTGELFF.

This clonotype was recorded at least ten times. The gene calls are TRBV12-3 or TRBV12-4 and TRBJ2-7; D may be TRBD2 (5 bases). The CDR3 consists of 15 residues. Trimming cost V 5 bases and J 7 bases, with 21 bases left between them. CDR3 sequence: CASSQRTGPIGEQYF. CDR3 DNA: TGTGCCAGCAGTCAACGGACTGGCCCAATAGGAGAGCAGTACTTC.

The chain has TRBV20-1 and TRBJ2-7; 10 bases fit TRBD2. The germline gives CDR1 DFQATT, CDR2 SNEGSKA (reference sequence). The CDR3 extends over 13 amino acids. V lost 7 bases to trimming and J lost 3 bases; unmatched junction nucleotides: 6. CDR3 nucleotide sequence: TGCAGTGTGTCGACTAGCGGGTACTACGAGCAGTACTTC. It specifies CSVSTSGYYEQYF.

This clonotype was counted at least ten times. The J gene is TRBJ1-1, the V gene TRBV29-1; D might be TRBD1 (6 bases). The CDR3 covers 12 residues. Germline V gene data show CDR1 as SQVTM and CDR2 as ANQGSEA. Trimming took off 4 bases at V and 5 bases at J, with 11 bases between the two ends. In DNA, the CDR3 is TGCAGCGTTGCACAGGGTCAAACTGAAGCTTTCTTT. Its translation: CSVAQGQTEAFF.

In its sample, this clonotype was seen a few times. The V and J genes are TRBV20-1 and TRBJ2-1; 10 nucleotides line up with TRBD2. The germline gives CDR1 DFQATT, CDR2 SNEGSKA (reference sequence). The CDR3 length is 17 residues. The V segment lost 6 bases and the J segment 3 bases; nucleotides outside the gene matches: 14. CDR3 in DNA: TGCAGTGCAAACATCGGACTAGCGGCTAAGAACTACAATGAGCAGTTCTTC. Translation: CSANIGLAAKNYNEQFF.

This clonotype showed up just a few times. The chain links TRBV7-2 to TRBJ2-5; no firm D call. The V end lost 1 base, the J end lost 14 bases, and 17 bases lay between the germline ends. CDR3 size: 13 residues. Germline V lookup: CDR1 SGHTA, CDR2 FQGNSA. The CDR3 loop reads CASSLEASHPGYF. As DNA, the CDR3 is TGTGCCAGCAGCTTAGAGGCGAGCCATCCTGGTTACTTC.

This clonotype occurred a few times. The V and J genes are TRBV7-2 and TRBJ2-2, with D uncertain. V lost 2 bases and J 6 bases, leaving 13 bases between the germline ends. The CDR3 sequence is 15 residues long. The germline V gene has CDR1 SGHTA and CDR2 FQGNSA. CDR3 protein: CASSLKVRDAGELFF. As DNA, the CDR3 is TGTGCCAGCAGCTTAAAGGTGCGAGATGCCGGGGAGCTGTTTTTT.

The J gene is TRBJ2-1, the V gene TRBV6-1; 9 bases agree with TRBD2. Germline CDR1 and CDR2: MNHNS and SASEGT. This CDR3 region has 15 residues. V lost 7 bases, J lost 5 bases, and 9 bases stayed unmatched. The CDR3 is CASTSRLAGNNEQFF. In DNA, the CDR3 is TGTGCCAGCACCTCAAGGCTAGCGGGAAACAATGAGCAGTTCTTC.

Here the CDR3 reads CASSSGLGVGQFF. CDR3 in DNA: TGTGCCAGCAGCTCGGGCTTGGGGGTAGGGCAGTTCTTC. The chain links TRBV7-9 to TRBJ2-1; D is possibly TRBD1 or TRBD2 (5 bases each). The CDR3 length is 13 residues. Germline V gene data show CDR1 as SEHNR and CDR2 as FQNEAQ (reference sequence). Between the trimmed V and J ends, which lost 4 bases and 12 bases, there was a span of 16 bases.

CDR3 sequence: CATRDRGPHQPQHF. The CDR3 DNA follows: TGTGCCACCAGAGATCGGGGACCCCATCAGCCCCAGCATTTT. The chain joins TRBV15 to TRBJ1-5, with a possible D match to TRBD1 (5 bases). Trimming stripped 6 bases from V and 5 bases from J, with 14 bases between. The CDR3 length is 14 residues. Germline V gene sequence: CDR1 LNHNV, CDR2 YYDKDF (reference sequence). The full variable domain, its missing parts supplied by reference TRBV15 and TRBJ1-5, is DAMVIQNPRYQVTQFGKPVTLSCSQTLNHNVMYWYQQKSSQAPKLLFHYYDKDFNNEADTPDNFQSRRPNTSFCFLDIRSPGLGDTAMYLCATRDRGPHQPQHFGDGTRLSIL.

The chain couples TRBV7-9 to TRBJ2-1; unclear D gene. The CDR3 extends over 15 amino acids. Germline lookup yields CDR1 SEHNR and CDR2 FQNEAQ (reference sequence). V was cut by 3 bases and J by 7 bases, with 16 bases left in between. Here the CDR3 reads CASSFPPSTENEQFF. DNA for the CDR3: TGTGCCAGCAGCTTCCCCCCATCGACTGAAAATGAGCAGTTCTTC.

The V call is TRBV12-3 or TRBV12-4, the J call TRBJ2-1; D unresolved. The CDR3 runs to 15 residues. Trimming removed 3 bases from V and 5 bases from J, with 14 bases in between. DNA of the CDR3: TGTGCCAGCAGTTTTTCTGGCCGGCTGAACAATGAGCAGTTCTTC. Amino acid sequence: CASSFSGRLNNEQFF.